This is a list of T cell receptor beta chains from one sample in a study of blood T cell repertoires in COVID-19. Sequencing used immunoSEQ multiplex PCR; TCRdb keeps in-frame clones, though not all of them. There are approximately 300,000 clones in the sample; roughly 90% occur only once, and approximately 4% lies in the top ten. The source material was peripheral blood. The receptors stem from a woman in her fifties or sixties with active or convalescent COVID-19. CDR3s include the opening cysteine and the closing phenylalanine or tryptophan. Fields, in order: V gene, J gene, clone size, D gene, CDR3 DNA, CDR3 protein. The D gene is left open where the match is weak. For some rows the clone size is stated as once, few or many, or as a class when expanded; others skip it.

>TRBV6-5|TRBJ2-3|.|TRBD2
TGTGCCAGCTTCGGGGGGAGCACAGATACGCAGTATTTT
CASFGGSTDTQYF
>TRBV7-2|TRBJ1-6|once|TRBD1
TGTGCCAGCAGCTTAGCCTTCCGTGGGACAGGGGGCTCGAAGAATTCACCCCTCCACTTT
CASSLAFRGTGGSKNSPLHF
>TRBV27|TRBJ1-5|.|.
TGTGCCAGCGCAATCAGGGTGGGGTCGAATCAGCCCCAGCATTTT
CASAIRVGSNQPQHF
>TRBV27|TRBJ1-4|.|.
TGTGCCAGCAGTTTCCAGGGGTATGAAAAACTGTTTTTT
CASSFQGYEKLFF
>TRBV5-1|TRBJ2-1|.|.
TGCGCCAGCAGCTTGGGACAGCTTTACAATGAGCAGTTCTTC
CASSLGQLYNEQFF
>TRBV13|TRBJ2-7|.|TRBD2
TGTGCCAGCAGCTCACCAGCGGGGGCCTACGAGCAGTACTTC
CASSSPAGAYEQYF
>TRBV6-5|TRBJ2-7|.|TRBD1
TGTGCCAGCAGTTACGACAGGGAAGCCTACGAGCAGTACTTC
CASSYDREAYEQYF
>TRBV21-1|TRBJ1-2|.|.
TGTGCCAGCAGCAAAGCCCGGGACAGGGGGAATGAGGATGGCTACACCTTC
CASSKARDRGNEDGYTF
>TRBV30|TRBJ2-1|.|.
TGTGCCTGGAGCGTGGAGGTCTGGGAGCAGTTCTTC
CAWSVEVWEQFF
>TRBV4-2|TRBJ2-2|few|TRBD2
TGTGCCAGCAGCCAAGAACTAGCGTTAGGGGAGCTGTTTTTT
CASSQELALGELFF
>TRBV28|TRBJ1-6|.|.
TGTGCCAGCAGGAAACCCCCAGAACAGAATTCACCCCTCCACTTT
CASRKPPEQNSPLHF
>TRBV5-8|TRBJ1-1|once|TRBD1
TGTGCCAGCAGCTTTGATGGAGCCGGGGACAGGAGTCCGAACACTGAAGCTTTCTTT
CASSFDGAGDRSPNTEAFF
>TRBV6-2/TRBV6-3|TRBJ2-7|.|.
TGTGCCAGCAGCCTACTAGGCTACGAGCAGTACTTC
CASSLLGYEQYF
>TRBV30|TRBJ1-1|.|.
TGTGCCTGGAGTGTACGGTTCACTGAAGCTTTCTTT
CAWSVRFTEAFF
>TRBV7-2|TRBJ2-7|.|TRBD2
TGTGCCAGCAGCTTAGGGCTAGCGGGAGGACTATACGAGCAGTACTTC
CASSLGLAGGLYEQYF
>TRBV4-1|TRBJ1-2|.|.
TGCGCCAGCAGCCAAGGGAGCTACTACACCTTC
CASSQGSYYTF
>TRBV6-1|TRBJ1-5|once|.
TGTGCCAGCGTCGGGGCAGGGGGCAATCAGCCCCAGCATTTT
CASVGAGGNQPQHF
>TRBV27|TRBJ2-5|.|TRBD1
TGTGCCAGCAGTTCCGCCAGGGGGGCGGGACAGGGGAAAGAGACCCAGTACTTC
CASSSARGAGQGKETQYF
>TRBV29-1|TRBJ2-5|.|TRBD2
TGCAGCGTCGGGAAATTGACTAGCGTGCAAGAGACCCAGTACTTC
CSVGKLTSVQETQYF
>TRBV7-3|TRBJ1-3|.|.
TGTGCCAGCAGCTTACAGGGGTCTGGAAACACCATATATTTT
CASSLQGSGNTIYF
>TRBV30|TRBJ2-6|few|.
TGTGCCTGGACAGGGTCTGGGGCCAACGTCCTGACTTTC
CAWTGSGANVLTF
>TRBV3-1/TRBV3-2|TRBJ1-2|once|.
TGTGCCAGCAGCCGTGGGCGGGGTGGCTACACCTTC
CASSRGRGGYTF
>TRBV6-6|TRBJ1-4|.|TRBD1
TGTGCCAGCAGTTACCTATGGACAGGGTTGGATGAAAAACTGTTTTTT
CASSYLWTGLDEKLFF
>TRBV3-1/TRBV3-2|TRBJ2-3|.|TRBD2
TGTGCCAGCAGCCAAGGGACTAGCTATACGCAGTATTTT
CASSQGTSYTQYF
>TRBV18|TRBJ2-3|once|.
TGTGCCAGCTCCCCACCTTCCCTCAGCACAGATACGCAGTATTTT
CASSPPSLSTDTQYF
>TRBV24-1|TRBJ2-7|.|.
TGTGCCACCAGTACCCCCGGTGGCTACGAGCAGTACTTC
CATSTPGGYEQYF
>TRBV19|TRBJ2-7|.|TRBD1
TGTGCCAGCCGAACCGGGACAGGGCCCTACGAGCAGTACTTC
CASRTGTGPYEQYF
>TRBV7-2|TRBJ2-3|.|.
TGTGCCAGCAGCTTGGGGGCCGACACAGATACGCAGTATTTT
CASSLGADTDTQYF
>TRBV30|TRBJ1-4|.|.
TGTGCCTGGAGCTTCGGGTCTAATGAAAAACTGTTTTTT
CAWSFGSNEKLFF
>TRBV4-2|TRBJ1-3|.|.
TGTGCCAGCAGCCAAGTAGCGGGACTGATCTCTGGAAACACCATATATTTT
CASSQVAGLISGNTIYF
>TRBV7-2|TRBJ1-1|.|TRBD1
TGTGCCAGCAGCTCAAACAGGGGGACTGAAGCTTTCTTT
CASSSNRGTEAFF
>TRBV19|TRBJ2-2|once|TRBD1
TGTGCCAGTAGCAGAAGGACAGGGTTCGCCGGGGAGCTGTTTTTT
CASSRRTGFAGELFF
>TRBV28|TRBJ2-7|.|.
TGTGCCAGCAGTCGAGGCCCGAGCTCCTACGAGCAGTACTTC
CASSRGPSSYEQYF
>TRBV5-1|TRBJ2-1|.|.
TGCGCCAGCAGCGGAGGGAATTCCAATGAGCAGTTCTTC
CASSGGNSNEQFF
>TRBV10-3|TRBJ2-5|.|.
TGTGCCATCGGGAGGAGCCAAGAGACCCAGTACTTC
CAIGRSQETQYF
>TRBV7-9|TRBJ2-7|.|TRBD2
TGTGCCAGCAGCCCCGGGAGACTAGCCCACGAGCAGTACTTC
CASSPGRLAHEQYF
>TRBV10-3|TRBJ2-1|.|TRBD2
TGTGCCATCAGTGAGTTTCGAGCGGGAGGTAACAATGAGCAGTTCTTC
CAISEFRAGGNNEQFF
>TRBV9|TRBJ2-5|.|.
TGTGCCAGCAGCGTAGGAGGGGGTGACGAGTTAGAGACCCAGTACTTC
CASSVGGGDELETQYF
>TRBV28|TRBJ1-2|.|.
TGTGCCAGCAGTTTAACCTACCTCGTGGATGGCTACACCTTC
CASSLTYLVDGYTF
>TRBV7-2|TRBJ2-1|.|.
TGTGCCAGCAGCTTAGTAGGCGGGTGGGTTACCTCCTACAATGAGCAGTTCTTC
CASSLVGGWVTSYNEQFF
>TRBV4-3|TRBJ2-7|.|TRBD1
TGCGCCAGCAGCCCGGACAGGGGGCTTTACGAGCAGTACTTC
CASSPDRGLYEQYF
>TRBV7-2|TRBJ1-5|once|.
TGTGCCAGCAGCTTAGGCGCGCAGGGCGGCAATCAGCCCCAGCATTTT
CASSLGAQGGNQPQHF
>TRBV29-1|TRBJ1-2|.|TRBD1
TGCAGCGTTTCTGGGACAGCGTATGGCTACACCTTC
CSVSGTAYGYTF
>TRBV5-4|TRBJ2-1|.|TRBD1
TGTGCCAGCAGAAAAGGGGGCCCTGGACTTTACAATGAGCAGTTCTTC
CASRKGGPGLYNEQFF
>TRBV20-1|TRBJ1-1|.|.
TGCAGTGCCGTCAGGTACACTGAAGCTTTCTTT
CSAVRYTEAFF
>TRBV9|TRBJ1-1|.|.
TGTGCCAGCAGTTCCGGGATGAACACTGAAGCTTTCTTT
CASSSGMNTEAFF
>TRBV11-2|TRBJ1-1|.|.
TGTGCCAGCAGCTCGGGAGGGCCTGAAGCTTTCTTT
CASSSGGPEAFF
>TRBV4-1|TRBJ1-2|once|.
TGCGCCAGCAGCCAAACAGCCGCTAACTATGGCTACACCTTC
CASSQTAANYGYTF
>TRBV5-6|TRBJ2-7|.|TRBD1
TGTGCCAGCAGCCAAACAGCCGCCGGGACAGCGATGGGGTACGAGCAGTACTTC
CASSQTAAGTAMGYEQYF
>TRBV21-1|TRBJ2-7|.|.
TGTGCCAGCAGCAATGTGCAGAAAGACACCTACGAGCAGTACTTC
CASSNVQKDTYEQYF
>TRBV9|TRBJ1-5|.|.
TGTGCCAGCAGCGTTCAACAGGGCTGGGATCAGCCCCAGCATTTT
CASSVQQGWDQPQHF
>TRBV7-2|TRBJ1-1|.|TRBD1
TGTGCCAGCAGCCTTCAGGGGGCCACTGAAGCTTTCTTT
CASSLQGATEAFF